This T cell receptor beta chain comes out of a study of T-cell memory formation after mild COVID-19. Constant-segment primers served in 5'RACE that generated TCR alpha and TCR beta cDNA libraries bearing sample barcodes and UMIs. Each CDR3 protein is one row after TCRdb ran MiXCR on the 5' RACE reads. The profile shows about 360,000 distinct CDR3 sequences, roughly 13% of them singletons. As concerns this clonotype: The antigen remains undetermined.

This CDR3 contains 15 residues. Germline V gene lookup returns CDR1 ENHRY and CDR2 SYGVKD. Germline trimming cut 5 bases from V and 4 bases from J; bases unmatched to any gene: 8. Study-wide findings and caveats: Clones that got smaller from day 15 to 85 had even CD4/CD8, while clones growing later tipped toward CD4+. Pre-infection memory held some responding clones, suggesting pre-existing cross-reactive T cells responded. Among clones peaking at day 37 in the second wave, SARS-CoV-2 specificity remained unconfirmed.

This receptor was taken from a man between 18 and 35 years old who had mild COVID-19 (a few samples of this study predate the infection). Cell type and time point are not known. The source material was PBMCs or a T cell subset sorted from them (not recorded which). V and J are TRBV10-3 and TRBJ1-3, with 7 positions matching TRBD1. Written as DNA, the CDR3 is TGTGCCATCAGTCCGACCGGGACAGCCGGAAACACCATATATTTT. Translated: CAISPTGTAGNTIYF.